The 29 T cell receptor beta chains presented below share a single source sample, sequenced in a study of blood T cell repertoires in COVID-19. Only in-frame clones appear in the TCRdb table, and some are missing; sequencing was by immunoSEQ multiplex PCR. The repertoire has about 75,000 clones, 79% of them found once; the top ten carry less than 6%. Specimen: peripheral blood. These receptors were taken from a woman aged 80 or over with active or convalescent COVID-19.

The chain links TRBV2 to TRBJ2-2; D is possibly TRBD1 (6 bases). Per the germline V gene, CDR1 is SNHLY and CDR2 is FYNNEI. The V and J ends lost 6 bases and 2 bases respectively, with 13 bases between them. This CDR3 contains 15 residues. The CDR3 reads CASSLGQKNTGELFF. The CDR3 DNA sequence: TGTGCCAGCAGCCTCGGACAGAAAAACACCGGGGAGCTGTTTTTT.

The CDR3 DNA reads TGTGCCAGTAGTATAGAGAAAGGACTCCAAGAGACCCAGTACTTC. It yields the protein CASSIEKGLQETQYF. The genes are TRBV19 and TRBJ2-5, with D possibly being TRBD2 (5 bases). The CDR3 sequence is 15 residues long. Trimming left V 0 bases short and J 1 base short, with 9 bases between. Germline-derived CDR1 and CDR2 are LNHDA and SQIVND (reference sequence). Variable domain in full (rest from reference TRBV19 and TRBJ2-5): DGGITQSPKYLFRKEGQNVTLSCEQNLNHDAMYWYRQDPGQGLRLIYYSQIVNDFQKGDIAEGYSVSREKKESFPLTVTSAQKNPTAFYLCASSIEKGLQETQYFGPGTRLLVL.

The rearrangement joins TRBV5-6 to TRBJ2-7, with TRBD1 as a possible D gene (6 bases). The V gene's germline CDR1 is SGHDT and CDR2 YYEEEE. There are 15 residues in the CDR3. The germline V and J ends were trimmed by 4 bases and 0 bases, with 14 bases remaining between them. CDR3 DNA sequence: TGTGCCAGCAGCGTCGACAGGCGACGCTCCTACGAGCAGTACTTC. Encoded protein: CASSVDRRRSYEQYF. The variable domain in full, with the rest retrieved from reference TRBV5-6 and TRBJ2-7, is DAGVTQSPTHLIKTRGQQVTLRCSPKSGHDTVSWYQQALGQGPQFIFQYYEEEERQRGNFPDRFSGHQFPNYSSELNVNALLLGDSALYLCASSVDRRRSYEQYFGPGTRLTVT.

V usage is TRBV19 and J usage is TRBJ1-2; D gene uncertain. Germline CDR1 LNHDA, CDR2 SQIVND (reference sequence). V was trimmed by 3 bases and J by 6 bases, leaving 11 bases between them. The CDR3 extends over 13 amino acids. CDR3: CASSIYAEDGYTF. The CDR3 DNA reads as TGTGCCAGTAGTATCTATGCGGAGGATGGCTACACCTTC.

This clone was detected once. The chain combines TRBV5-5 with TRBJ2-1; a possible D gene is TRBD2 (5 bases). Between the trimmed V and J ends, which lost 0 bases and 4 bases, there was a span of 17 bases. The CDR3 length is 17 residues. From germline, CDR1 is SGHKS and CDR2 YYEKEE (reference sequence). CDR3 DNA: TGTGCCAGCAGCTTGGATCACGGACTCTGGTTTTACAATGAGCAGTTCTTC. The encoded protein is CASSLDHGLWFYNEQFF.

The rearrangement uses TRBV29-1 and TRBJ2-7, with TRBD1 identical over 7 bases. V shed 7 bases, J shed 6 bases, and the junction held 12 bases outside the gene matches. The CDR3 runs to 13 residues. Germline V gene data show CDR1 as SQVTM and CDR2 as ANQGSEA. Here the CDR3 reads CSARLGQWSEQYF. The CDR3 DNA follows: TGCAGCGCCCGATTGGGACAGTGGAGCGAGCAGTACTTC.

The chain links TRBV19 to TRBJ2-6; D is perhaps TRBD1 (6 bases). Between the trimmed V and J ends, which lost 5 bases and 2 bases, there was a span of 13 bases. This CDR3 region has 16 residues. The germline V gene has CDR1 LNHDA and CDR2 SQIVND (reference sequence). The CDR3 DNA reads as TGTGCCAGTAGTGCCTCCTCAGGGGCTGGGGCCAACGTCCTGACTTTC. It is translated as CASSASSGAGANVLTF.

The gene calls are TRBV19 and TRBJ2-3, with a weak D call TRBD1 (5 bases). Between the trimmed V and J ends, which lost 5 bases and 3 bases, there was a span of 21 bases. The CDR3 runs 17 residues. Germline V gives CDR1 LNHDA, CDR2 SQIVND (reference sequence). CDR3 in amino acids: CASSALGPNPGTDTQYF. The CDR3 DNA follows: TGTGCCAGTAGTGCCCTGGGGCCAAACCCTGGGACAGATACGCAGTATTTT.

The count of this clone is one. The chain combines TRBV27 with TRBJ1-6; 9 nucleotides align to TRBD1. The V segment lost 9 bases and the J segment 9 bases; nucleotides outside the gene matches: 9. CDR3 length: 14 residues. Germline V lookup: CDR1 MNHEY, CDR2 SMNVEV (reference sequence). The DNA for the CDR3 is TGTGCCAGGGACAGGGGACTCCGGAGTTCACCCCTCCACTTT. This codes for CARDRGLRSSPLHF.

The chain couples TRBV7-3 to TRBJ2-2; TRBD1 aligns across 11 bases. V was clipped by 3 bases and J by 5 bases; unmatched bases: 8. The germline V gene has CDR1 SGHTA and CDR2 FQGTGA. This CDR3 is built from 17 residues. The CDR3 is CASSLGTGTGGTGELFF. CDR3 DNA sequence: TGTGCCAGCAGCTTGGGTACCGGGACAGGGGGGACCGGGGAGCTGTTTTTT.

The chain recombines TRBV5-4 with TRBJ1-2; 12 positions match TRBD1. CDR3 length: 17 amino acids. J was trimmed by 4 bases and V by 4 bases; bases with no gene match: 11. Germline V CDR1 and CDR2: SGHNT, YYREEE (reference sequence). The CDR3 loop reads CASSVGTGGDSSYGYTF. The CDR3 nucleotides are TGTGCCAGCAGCGTTGGGACAGGGGGCGATTCTAGCTATGGCTACACCTTC.

The chain couples TRBV14 to TRBJ2-5, with D perhaps TRBD2 (6 bases). V was clipped by 1 base and J by 6 bases, with 18 bases between them. Per germline, CDR1 SGHDN and CDR2 FVKESK. The CDR3 runs 16 residues. The CDR3 nucleotides read TGTGCCAGCAGCCAAGTCTGGTCCGGCGGGACGAAGACCCAGTACTTC. Encoded protein: CASSQVWSGGTKTQYF.

In its sample, this clone was seen a few times. This chain uses TRBV5-4 with TRBJ2-5; D unresolved. Germline assignment: CDR1 SGHNT and CDR2 YYREEE (reference sequence). V dropped 0 bases and J dropped 3 bases, with 9 bases sitting between them. The length of the CDR3 is 14 residues. CDR3 sequence: CASSLAAAKETQYF. The CDR3 DNA reads TGTGCCAGCAGCTTGGCGGCAGCGAAAGAGACCCAGTACTTC. Full variable domain (outside the CDR3, taken from reference TRBV5-4 and TRBJ2-5): ETGVTQSPTHLIKTRGQQVTLRCSSQSGHNTVSWYQQALGQGPQFIFQYYREEENGRGNFPPRFSGLQFPNYSSELNVNALELDDSALYLCASSLAAAKETQYFGPGTRLLVL.

This clone was counted a few times. V and J are TRBV28 and TRBJ2-1; 10 bases agree with TRBD2. V trimming: 3 bases; J trimming: 3 bases; junction bases outside the gene matches: 2. The CDR3 spans 15 residues. The V gene's germline CDR1 is MDHEN and CDR2 SYDVKM. CDR3 in amino acids: CASSFIAGGYNEQFF. The CDR3 nucleotides are TGTGCCAGCAGTTTTATAGCGGGAGGCTACAATGAGCAGTTCTTC.

The rearrangement joins TRBV25-1 to TRBJ2-2; 10 bases are shared with TRBD1. Germline V gene lookup returns CDR1 MGHDK and CDR2 SYGVNS. The CDR3 sequence is 17 residues long. V trimming: 4 bases; J trimming: 7 bases; junction bases outside the gene matches: 12. CDR3 amino acids: CASSGLRDRGLVGELFF. CDR3 in DNA: TGTGCCAGCAGTGGACTCCGGGACAGGGGTTTAGTCGGGGAGCTGTTTTTT.

The genes are TRBV9 and TRBJ2-7, with 9 positions matching TRBD1. Per germline, CDR1 SGDLS and CDR2 YYNGEE. With V trimmed by 4 bases and J by 7 bases, 15 bases remained unmatched. This CDR3 has 16 residues. CDR3: CASSKNRDRDSEEQYF. For the CDR3, the DNA is TGTGCCAGCAGCAAAAACCGGGACAGGGATTCGGAGGAGCAGTACTTC.

J is TRBJ2-1 and V is TRBV6-5, with a possible D match to TRBD2 (5 bases). CDR3 size: 16 residues. Trimming shortened V by 1 base and J by 5 bases, and 15 bases separated the two germline ends. Per the germline V gene, CDR1 is MNHEY and CDR2 is SVGAGI. The CDR3, as DNA: TGTGCCAGCAGTTACTTAGACCCCCTAGCCCACAATGAGCAGTTCTTC. As protein: CASSYLDPLAHNEQFF.

The rearrangement links TRBV10-3 to TRBJ2-5; D possibly corresponds to TRBD1 (6 bases). Germline assignment: CDR1 ENHRY and CDR2 SYGVKD. This CDR3 comprises 14 residues. The V gene lost 6 bases and the J gene lost 2 bases, with 13 bases spanning the gap. The CDR3 DNA sequence: TGTGCCATCAGCAGCAGGGGTCCGCAAGAGACCCAGTACTTC. Translated: CAISSRGPQETQYF.

The chain couples TRBV30 to TRBJ2-7, with 7 bases identical to TRBD1. V shed 2 bases and J 2 bases; nucleotides not matched to a gene: 0. The CDR3 consists of 12 residues. Germline CDR1 and CDR2: GTSNPN and SVGIG (reference sequence). The CDR3 here is CAWSQGAYEQYF. The CDR3 nucleotides read TGTGCCTGGAGTCAGGGGGCCTACGAGCAGTACTTC. Full variable domain (outside the CDR3, taken from reference TRBV30 and TRBJ2-7): SQTIHQWPATLVQPVGSPLSLECTVEGTSNPNLYWYRQAAGRGLQLLFYSVGIGQISSEVPQNLSASRPQDRQFILSSKKLLLSDSGFYLCAWSQGAYEQYFGPGTRLTVT.

The V gene is TRBV18, the J gene TRBJ1-4; 7 bases agree with TRBD1. The germline V gene encodes CDR1 KGHSH and CDR2 LQKENI. CDR3 length: 14 amino acids. After removal of 4 bases from V and 7 bases from J, the junction contained 6 bases not matched to a gene. The CDR3 DNA is TGTGCCAGCTCACTGGGACAGTTCCCTGAAAAACTGTTTTTT. It yields the protein CASSLGQFPEKLFF.

The chain uses TRBV28 and TRBJ1-5; the match to TRBD1 covers 12 bases. This CDR3 has 17 residues. After removal of 7 bases from V and 2 bases from J, the junction contained 9 bases not matched to a gene. Germline CDR1 reads MDHEN; CDR2 reads SYDVKM. The CDR3 sequence is CASTVGTGGRGNQPQHF. DNA of the CDR3: TGTGCCAGCACCGTGGGGACAGGGGGCAGGGGCAATCAGCCCCAGCATTTT.

The chain carries TRBV3-1 (or the pseudogene TRBV3-2) and TRBJ2-1; 9 bases match TRBD2. Germline CDR1 is LGHDT and CDR2 is YNNKEL (reference sequence). V was pared by 4 bases and J by 5 bases, with 3 bases of the junction left unmatched. This CDR3 spans 14 amino acids. CDR3 region: CASSPLAGHNEQFF. CDR3 in DNA: TGTGCCAGCAGCCCGCTAGCGGGGCACAATGAGCAGTTCTTC.

The chain couples TRBV7-2 to TRBJ2-1; 12 bases agree with TRBD2. J gave up 7 bases and V 2 bases, and 6 bases lay outside the gene matches. Germline values: CDR1 SGHTA, CDR2 FQGNSA. The CDR3 is 16 amino acids. The CDR3: CASSLTPSGRANEQFF. CDR3 DNA: TGTGCCAGCAGCTTAACCCCTAGCGGGAGGGCGAATGAGCAGTTCTTC. The full variable domain, in which reference TRBV7-2 and TRBJ2-1 provide the parts outside the CDR3, is GAGVSQSPSNKVTEKGKDVELRCDPISGHTALYWYRQSLGQGLEFLIYFQGNSAPDKSGLPSDRFSAERTGGSVSTLTIQRTQQEDSAVYLCASSLTPSGRANEQFFGPGTRLTVL.

The count of this clone is one. V and J are TRBV28 and TRBJ2-2; tentatively, D is TRBD2 (6 bases). Germline-derived CDR1 and CDR2 are MDHEN and SYDVKM. The CDR3 runs 20 residues. The germline V and J ends were trimmed by 6 bases and 3 bases, with 29 bases remaining between them. CDR3 nucleotide sequence: TGTGCCAGCAGCCTTACCTCTTGGGACCGAAAGCGGGCGGACACCGGGGAGCTGTTTTTT. This translates into CASSLTSWDRKRADTGELFF. The full variable domain, its missing parts supplied by reference TRBV28 and TRBJ2-2, is DVKVTQSSRYLVKRTGEKVFLECVQDMDHENMFWYRQDPGLGLRLIYFSYDVKMKEKGDIPEGYSVSREKKERFSLILESASTNQTSMYLCASSLTSWDRKRADTGELFFGEGSRLTVL.

The V call is TRBV18, the J call TRBJ2-1; the D is unclear. V was pared by 6 bases and J by 5 bases, with 11 bases between. CDR1 KGHSH and CDR2 LQKENI come from the germline V gene. The CDR3 totals 13 residues. The DNA of the CDR3 is TGTGCCAGCTCCACTCGCTTGGACAATGAGCAGTTCTTC. Amino acids: CASSTRLDNEQFF.

This rearrangement joins TRBV28 to TRBJ2-7; TRBD2 agrees at 8 bases. V shed 8 bases and J 1 base; nucleotides not matched to a gene: 7. This CDR3 contains 14 residues. CDR1 MDHEN and CDR2 SYDVKM come from the germline V gene. The CDR3 protein is CASGAGGASYEQYF. In DNA, the CDR3 is TGTGCCAGCGGCGCCGGGGGGGCATCCTACGAGCAGTACTTC.

The J gene is TRBJ1-1, the V gene TRBV15; D remains ambiguous. The CDR3 totals 20 residues. Per germline, CDR1 LNHNV and CDR2 YYDKDF (reference sequence). Trimming shortened V by 0 bases and J by 3 bases, and 26 bases separated the two germline ends. CDR3 region: CATSRETREGLSPRDTEAFF. The CDR3 DNA reads TGTGCCACCAGCAGAGAGACTCGGGAGGGTCTCTCCCCTCGGGACACTGAAGCTTTCTTT.

Only one count was recorded for this clone. This chain connects TRBV7-9 to TRBJ2-7; 7 positions agree with TRBD2. Trimming cost V 2 bases and J 3 bases; bases outside gene matches: 16. The CDR3 has 18 residues. Germline V gives CDR1 SEHNR, CDR2 FQNEAQ (reference sequence). In DNA form, the CDR3 reads TGTGCCAGCAGCTTAAGGGCAGGTCGGGACTATAACTACTACGAGCAGTACTTC. Translation: CASSLRAGRDYNYYEQYF.

This chain connects TRBV4-3 to TRBJ1-4, with D maybe TRBD1 (5 bases). Trimming stripped 0 bases from V and 10 bases from J, with 24 bases between. The CDR3 runs to 18 residues. Germline V gives CDR1 LGHNA, CDR2 YSLEER. The CDR3 region has the DNA TGCGCCAGCAGCCAAGATCGCTATAGGGGCAGAGATAACGGAAAACTGTTTTTT. Translated: CASSQDRYRGRDNGKLFF.